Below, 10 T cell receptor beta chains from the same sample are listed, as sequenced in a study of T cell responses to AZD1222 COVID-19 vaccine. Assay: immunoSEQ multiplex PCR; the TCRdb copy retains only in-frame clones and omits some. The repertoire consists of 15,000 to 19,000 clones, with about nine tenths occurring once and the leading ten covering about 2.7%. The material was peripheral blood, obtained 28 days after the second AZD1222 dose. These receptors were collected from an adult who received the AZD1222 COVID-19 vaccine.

DNA for the CDR3: TGCGCCAGCAGCTTGGACGGGGGGCCCTCCTACAATGAGCAGTTCTTC. Its translation is CASSLDGGPSYNEQFF. The chain uses TRBV5-1 and TRBJ2-1, with a tentative D call TRBD2 (7 bases). V lost 0 bases and J 0 bases, leaving 10 bases between the germline ends. This CDR3 comprises 16 residues. Per the germline V gene, CDR1 is SGHRS and CDR2 is YFSETQ. Together with reference TRBV5-1 and TRBJ2-1, the CDR3 gives the full variable domain: KAGVTQTPRYLIKTRGQQVTLSCSPISGHRSVSWYQQTPGQGLQFLFEYFSETQRNKGNFPGRFSGRQFSNSRSEMNVSTLELGDSALYLCASSLDGGPSYNEQFFGPGTRLTVL.

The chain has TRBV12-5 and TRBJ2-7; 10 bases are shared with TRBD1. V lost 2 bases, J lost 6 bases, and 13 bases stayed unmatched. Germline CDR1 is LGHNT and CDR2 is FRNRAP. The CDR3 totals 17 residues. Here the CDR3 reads CASGLPTPGTGESEQYF. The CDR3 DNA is TGTGCTAGTGGTTTGCCAACCCCCGGGACAGGGGAATCCGAGCAGTACTTC.

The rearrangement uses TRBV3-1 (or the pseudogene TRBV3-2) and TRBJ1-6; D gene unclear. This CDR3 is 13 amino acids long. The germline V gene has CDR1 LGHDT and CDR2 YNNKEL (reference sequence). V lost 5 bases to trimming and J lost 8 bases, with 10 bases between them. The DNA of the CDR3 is TGTGCCAGCAGCGAACTCGAATATTCACCCCTCCACTTT. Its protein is CASSELEYSPLHF.

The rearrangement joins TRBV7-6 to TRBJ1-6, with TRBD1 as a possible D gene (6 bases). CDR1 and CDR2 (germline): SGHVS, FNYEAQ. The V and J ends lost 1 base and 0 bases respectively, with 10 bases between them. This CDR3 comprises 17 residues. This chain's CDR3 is CASSLGGQSSYNSPLHF. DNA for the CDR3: TGTGCCAGCAGCTTAGGAGGACAGAGCTCCTATAATTCACCCCTCCACTTT.

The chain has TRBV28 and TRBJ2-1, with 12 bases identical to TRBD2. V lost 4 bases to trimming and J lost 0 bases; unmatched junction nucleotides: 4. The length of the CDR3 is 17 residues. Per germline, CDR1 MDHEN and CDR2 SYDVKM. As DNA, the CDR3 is TGTGCCAGCAGTTCGGGACTAGCGGGCCTCTCCTACAATGAGCAGTTCTTC. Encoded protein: CASSSGLAGLSYNEQFF.

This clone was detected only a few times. The CDR3 DNA sequence: TGTGCCTGGAGGGATACCGGGCGTGAAGCTTTCTTT. It encodes CAWRDTGREAFF. V gene TRBV30 combines with J gene TRBJ1-1; D unresolved. The V and J ends lost 3 bases and 7 bases respectively, with 12 bases between them. The CDR3 contains 12 residues. Germline assignment: CDR1 GTSNPN and CDR2 SVGIG (reference sequence).

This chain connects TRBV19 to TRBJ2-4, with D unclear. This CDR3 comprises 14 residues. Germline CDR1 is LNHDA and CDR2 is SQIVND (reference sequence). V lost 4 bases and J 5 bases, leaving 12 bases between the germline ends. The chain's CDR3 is CASSTPGLENIQYF. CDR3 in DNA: TGTGCCAGTAGTACGCCGGGTTTGGAAAACATTCAGTACTTC.

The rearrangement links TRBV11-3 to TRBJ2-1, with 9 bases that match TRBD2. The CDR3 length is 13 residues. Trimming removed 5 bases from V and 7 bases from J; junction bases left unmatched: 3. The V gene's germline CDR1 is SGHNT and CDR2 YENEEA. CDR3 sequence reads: CASSPREGNEQFF. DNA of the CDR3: TGTGCCAGCAGCCCGCGGGAGGGGAATGAGCAGTTCTTC.

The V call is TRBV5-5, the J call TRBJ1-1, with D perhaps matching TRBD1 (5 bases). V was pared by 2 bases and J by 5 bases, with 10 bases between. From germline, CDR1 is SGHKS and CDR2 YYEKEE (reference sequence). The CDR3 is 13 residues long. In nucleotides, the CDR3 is TGTGCCAGCAGCTTCGGCAGGGTTACTGAAGCTTTCTTT. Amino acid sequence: CASSFGRVTEAFF.

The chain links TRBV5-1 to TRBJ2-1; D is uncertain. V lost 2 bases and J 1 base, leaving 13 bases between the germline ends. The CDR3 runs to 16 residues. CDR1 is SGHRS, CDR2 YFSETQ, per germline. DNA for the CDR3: TGCGCCAGCAGCTTAACCGTAGGCCTATCCTACAATGAGCAGTTCTTC. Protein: CASSLTVGLSYNEQFF.